The 15 T cell receptor beta chains presented below share a single source sample, sequenced in a study of cytomegalovirus exposure and HLA in healthy donors. PCR used 60 Vbeta primers and 13 Jbeta primers. Sequenced by immunoSEQ multiplex PCR; TCRdb stores in-frame clones only, minus some. In the table there are roughly 200,000 clones, about two thirds of which are singletons. Material: PBMCs. The receptors derive from a man aged 35-49 years in good health and CMV-seropositive.

This clone was seen once. This chain uses TRBV11-2 with TRBJ1-6; D call uncertain. The CDR3 contains 14 residues. The V end lost 3 bases, the J end lost 5 bases, and 8 bases lay between the germline ends. Germline V gene lookup returns CDR1 SGHAT and CDR2 FQNNGV. The CDR3 reads CASSFSGDNSPLHF. DNA of the CDR3: TGTGCCAGCAGCTTCTCGGGAGATAATTCACCCCTCCACTTT.

The genes are TRBV6-5 and TRBJ2-7; maybe TRBD2 (6 bases). The CDR3 covers 13 residues. Germline loops: CDR1 MNHEY, CDR2 SVGAGI. The germline V and J ends were trimmed by 7 bases and 6 bases, with 16 bases remaining between them. CDR3 in amino acids: CASTPNLGGEQYF. In DNA, the CDR3 is TGTGCCAGCACCCCAAATCTGGGGGGCGAGCAGTACTTC.

V usage is TRBV6-5 and J usage is TRBJ2-2, with D maybe TRBD2 (5 bases). Germline-derived CDR1 and CDR2 are MNHEY and SVGAGI. The CDR3 sequence is 14 residues long. The V end lost 0 bases, the J end lost 5 bases, and 7 bases lay between the germline ends. The CDR3 DNA reads as TGTGCCAGCAGTTACTCCGGGGAAACCGGGGAGCTGTTTTTT. Encoded protein: CASSYSGETGELFF.

This chain joins TRBV5-1 and TRBJ2-3; D is unclear. The CDR3 extends over 14 amino acids. Between the trimmed V and J ends, which lost 3 bases and 0 bases, there was a span of 8 bases. Germline CDR1 is SGHRS and CDR2 is YFSETQ. CDR3: CASSSRLSTDTQYF. CDR3 in DNA: TGCGCCAGCAGCTCGCGTCTTAGCACAGATACGCAGTATTTT. The full variable domain, completed using reference TRBV5-1 and TRBJ2-3, is KAGVTQTPRYLIKTRGQQVTLSCSPISGHRSVSWYQQTPGQGLQFLFEYFSETQRNKGNFPGRFSGRQFSNSRSEMNVSTLELGDSALYLCASSSRLSTDTQYFGPGTRLTVL.

This clone was counted only a few times. The J gene is TRBJ2-5, the V gene TRBV4-2; 11 positions match TRBD2. The J call may not be correct, given that the DNA end is closer to TRBJ2-7. The CDR3 loop spans 18 amino acids. Germline V gives CDR1 LGHNA, CDR2 YNFKEQ. The CDR3 is CASSQEIAGGPFFHEQYF. The CDR3 DNA reads as TGTGCCAGCAGCCAAGAGATAGCGGGGGGGCCGTTTTTCCACGAGCAGTACTTC.

The rearrangement uses TRBV5-4 and TRBJ2-2, with TRBD1 matching over 8 bases. V shed 3 bases and J 5 bases; nucleotides not matched to a gene: 9. The germline V gene encodes CDR1 SGHNT and CDR2 YYREEE (reference sequence). The CDR3 consists of 16 residues. The CDR3 reads CASSYWTGSGTGELFF. CDR3 sequence (DNA): TGTGCCAGCAGCTACTGGACAGGGAGTGGGACCGGGGAGCTGTTTTTT.

This chain joins TRBV29-1 and TRBJ1-4, with 9 bases that match TRBD1. From germline, CDR1 is SQVTM and CDR2 ANQGSEA. The CDR3 totals 18 residues. V shed 6 bases, J shed 7 bases, and the junction held 21 bases outside the gene matches. Here the CDR3 DNA reads TGCAGCGTCGGGTGGAGTGGGACAGGGTCCCGGCCGAGTGAAAAACTGTTTTTT. It yields the protein CSVGWSGTGSRPSEKLFF.

This sequence joins TRBV2 and TRBJ1-1, with 8 bases aligning to TRBD1. Trimming removed 8 bases from V and 0 bases from J; junction bases left unmatched: 5. Germline V gene sequence: CDR1 SNHLY, CDR2 FYNNEI. The CDR3 is 14 amino acids. Here the CDR3 reads CASSKQGVNTEAFF. As DNA, the CDR3 is TGTGCCAGCTCCAAACAGGGGGTGAACACTGAAGCTTTCTTT.

This clone has only one observation. This chain links TRBV19 with TRBJ1-5; 9 bases map to TRBD1. The ends lost 7 bases at V and 5 bases at J; junction bases unmatched: 6. Germline loops: CDR1 LNHDA, CDR2 SQIVND (reference sequence). The CDR3 runs to 14 residues. CDR3 sequence reads: CASTHRGRDQPQHF. CDR3 sequence (DNA): TGTGCCAGTACCCACAGGGGGCGAGATCAGCCCCAGCATTTT.

The chain employs TRBV6-6 and TRBJ2-5; D is uncertain. The J call may not be correct, given that the DNA end is closer to TRBJ2-7. The CDR3 is made up of 12 amino acids. The V gene's germline CDR1 is MNHNY and CDR2 SVGAGI (reference sequence). In DNA form, the CDR3 reads TGTGCCAGCAGTTACTTTAGAAACGAGCAGTACTTC. Its protein product is CASSYFRNEQYF.

This chain uses TRBV29-1 with TRBJ2-7; 9 bases are shared with TRBD1. CDR1 and CDR2 from the germline V gene are SQVTM and ANQGSEA. V lost 7 bases and J lost 2; bases outside the gene matches: 3. The CDR3 is made up of 12 amino acids. CDR3 residues: CSGTGETYEQYF. The CDR3 region has the DNA TGCAGCGGGACAGGGGAAACCTACGAGCAGTACTTC.

V gene TRBV28 combines with J gene TRBJ1-2; D might be TRBD1 (5 bases). Trimming pared 5 bases from V and 3 bases from J, leaving 16 bases between. Germline V gene lookup returns CDR1 MDHEN and CDR2 SYDVKM. This CDR3 is 15 amino acids long. The CDR3 nucleotides read TGTGCCAGCAGTCCCCCTTTGCAGGGCCACTATGGCTACACCTTC. Residues: CASSPPLQGHYGYTF.

This clone was seen once. The rearrangement uses TRBV5-1 and TRBJ1-6; 8 bases fit TRBD1. CDR3 length: 15 amino acids. Looked up from germline, CDR1 is SGHRS and CDR2 is YFSETQ. The V gene end was trimmed by 2 bases and the J gene end by 8 bases; junction bases not matched to a gene: 6. Written as DNA, the CDR3 is TGCGCCAGCAGCTTCTCTCCAGGGGGCGATTCACCCCTCCACTTT. This translates into CASSFSPGGDSPLHF.

This rearrangement joins TRBV19 to TRBJ1-1; D unresolved. The CDR3 runs 13 residues. V was shortened by 0 bases and J by 8 bases, with 10 bases between the two germline ends. Germline lookup yields CDR1 LNHDA and CDR2 SQIVND (reference sequence). DNA for the CDR3: TGTGCCAGTAGTATAGATCCCGAGGAAGAAGCTTTCTTT. Its translation: CASSIDPEEEAFF.

This sequence joins TRBV5-1 and TRBJ2-7; 7 positions agree with TRBD1. Trimming at V came to 4 bases and at J to 5 bases, leaving 6 bases not matched to a gene. The CDR3 is 13 residues long. Germline V lookup: CDR1 SGHRS, CDR2 YFSETQ. The DNA for the CDR3 is TGCGCCAGCAGCCCCGACAGGGCCGACGAGCAGTACTTC. It codes for CASSPDRADEQYF.